The 16 T cell receptor beta chains presented below share a single source sample, sequenced in a study of T cells after yellow fever vaccination. One entry per CDR3 protein results from TCRdb running MiXCR on the 5' RACE reads. The sample carries about 330,000 distinct CDR3 sequences, about 4% recorded once. The source material was PBMCs, sampled 5 days after the yellow fever booster vaccination. These TCRs come from a man between 18 and 35 years old who received the YFV17D yellow fever vaccine.

In this sample, this clonotype turned up many times. The chain joins TRBV7-8 to TRBJ2-1; D unclear. V was clipped by 5 bases and J by 5 bases, with 19 bases between them. CDR1 is SGHVS, CDR2 FQNEAQ, per germline. The CDR3 contains 16 residues. The chain's CDR3 is CASSTSVGNPNNEQFF. CDR3 coding DNA: TGTGCCAGCAGCACCTCGGTGGGGAACCCGAACAATGAGCAGTTCTTC.

This clonotype turned up a few times. The chain has TRBV7-2 and TRBJ2-5; the match to TRBD1 covers 7 bases. Germline V gene sequence: CDR1 SGHTA, CDR2 FQGNSA. This CDR3 region has 14 residues. V was clipped by 6 bases and J by 6 bases; unmatched bases: 10. This CDR3 is CASSGHRGVKTQYF. The CDR3, as DNA: TGTGCCAGCAGTGGCCACAGGGGCGTCAAGACCCAGTACTTC.

This clonotype was recorded a few times. The chain links TRBV5-6 to TRBJ2-2; D unclear. Germline-derived CDR1 and CDR2 are SGHDT and YYEEEE. V gave up 9 bases and J gave up 4 bases, with 31 bases separating them. The length of the CDR3 is 19 residues. Written as DNA, the CDR3 is TGTGCCACCAAAAATACCCCGGCGTCCGCCACGATTGGCACCGGGGAGCTGTTTTTT. It translates to CATKNTPASATIGTGELFF. Based on the CDR3 plus reference TRBV5-6 and TRBJ2-2, the full variable domain is DAGVTQSPTHLIKTRGQQVTLRCSPKSGHDTVSWYQQALGQGPQFIFQYYEEEERQRGNFPDRFSGHQFPNYSSELNVNALLLGDSALYLCATKNTPASATIGTGELFFGEGSRLTVL.

The table lists this clonotype with a few counts. Its ends do not fully match the called genes, so a read error is possible. V gene TRBV5-6 combines with J gene TRBJ2-1, with 7 positions matching TRBD1. The CDR3 runs 15 residues. From germline, CDR1 is SGHDT and CDR2 YYEEEE. CDR3 loop: CTSSPRGLGYNEQFF. The CDR3, as DNA: TGTACCAGCAGCCCGAGGGGGCTGGGATACAATGAGCAGTTCTTC.

This clonotype has a handful of counts. The chain's CDR3 is CASSPRGRMVEQYF. The CDR3 nucleotides are TGTGCCAGCAGCCCTCGCGGGAGGATGGTGGAGCAGTACTTC. V gene TRBV7-2 combines with J gene TRBJ2-7; 8 bases line up with TRBD2. Germline V gene data show CDR1 as SGHTA and CDR2 as FQGNSA. V lost 5 bases to trimming and J lost 7 bases; unmatched junction nucleotides: 10. The CDR3 is 14 residues long.

The rearrangement links TRBV20-1 to TRBJ1-2; the match to TRBD1 covers 10 bases. Trimming cost V 6 bases and J 11 bases; bases outside gene matches: 9. This CDR3 region has 12 residues. CDR1 is DFQATT and CDR2 is SNEGSKA in the germline V gene (reference sequence). DNA for the CDR3: TGCAGTGCCACAGGACAGGGGGAATCTTACACCTTC. Its translation is CSATGQGESYTF.

V and J are TRBV9 and TRBJ2-4; 8 positions match TRBD1. Germline CDR1 reads SGDLS; CDR2 reads YYNGEE. V was pared by 4 bases and J by 5 bases, with 2 bases of the junction left unmatched. This CDR3 comprises 13 residues. The CDR3 spells CASSMGQENIQYF. Written as DNA, the CDR3 is TGTGCCAGCAGCATGGGACAGGAAAACATTCAGTACTTC.

This clonotype came up a few times. The CDR3 DNA reads as TGTGCCAGCTCACCACTCGGGACAGGGGTTTCCTACGAGCAGTACTTC. Residues: CASSPLGTGVSYEQYF. The chain couples TRBV18 to TRBJ2-7; TRBD1 matches 10 bases. The CDR3 totals 16 residues. From germline, CDR1 is KGHSH and CDR2 LQKENI. V lost 1 base to trimming and J lost 1 base; unmatched junction nucleotides: 4.

This clonotype occurred many times. V gene TRBV7-2 combines with J gene TRBJ2-3; a possible D gene is TRBD2 (6 bases). Deletions cut 1 base from V and 1 base from J, with 12 bases between. CDR1 and CDR2 (germline): SGHTA, FQGNSA. There are 16 residues in the CDR3. CDR3 in DNA: TGTGCCAGCAGCTTAGATGGCGGGGCGGGCACAGATACGCAGTATTTT. Amino acid sequence: CASSLDGGAGTDTQYF.

The chain employs TRBV28 and TRBJ2-5, with 10 bases fitting TRBD2. Germline V gene lookup returns CDR1 MDHEN and CDR2 SYDVKM. V lost 8 bases, J lost 1 base, and 7 bases stayed unmatched. The CDR3 extends over 15 amino acids. CDR3 sequence: CASSGLAESQETQYF. The CDR3 DNA follows: TGTGCCAGCTCCGGACTAGCGGAAAGCCAAGAGACCCAGTACTTC.

The sample holds a few counts of this clonotype. The chain has TRBV6-2 or TRBV6-3 and TRBJ1-5, with 11 nucleotides matching TRBD1. Germline assignment: CDR1 MNHEY and CDR2 SVGEGT. The CDR3 extends over 18 amino acids. Trimming cost V 0 bases and J 6 bases; bases outside gene matches: 10. In DNA form, the CDR3 reads TGTGCCAGCAGTTACTCGATTTCCGGGACAGGGGGTGGTCAGCCCCAGCATTTT. Translated: CASSYSISGTGGGQPQHF.

With regard to this clonotype: A much larger clonotype is one base distant, so this may be a read error. V and J are TRBV6-6 and TRBJ2-5; D gene unclear. Germline lookup yields CDR1 MNHNY and CDR2 SVGAGI (reference sequence). The CDR3 is 11 amino acids. The V gene lost 5 bases and the J gene lost 3 bases, with 4 bases spanning the gap. DNA for the CDR3: TGTGCCAGCAGTCAGAAAGAGACCCAGTACTTC. It yields the protein CASSQKETQYF.

This clonotype was seen many times. The chain employs TRBV7-6 and TRBJ1-4; TRBD1 matches 10 bases. Germline assignment: CDR1 SGHVS and CDR2 FNYEAQ. V lost 5 bases, J lost 5 bases, and 2 bases stayed unmatched. The CDR3 is 14 residues long. The CDR3 region is CASSRGQGNEKLFF. CDR3 nucleotides: TGTGCCAGCAGCAGGGGACAGGGGAATGAAAAACTGTTTTTT. Based on the CDR3 plus reference TRBV7-6 and TRBJ1-4, the full variable domain is GAGVSQSPRYKVTKRGQDVALRCDPISGHVSLYWYRQALGQGPEFLTYFNYEAQQDKSGLPNDRFSAERPEGSISTLTIQRTEQRDSAMYRCASSRGQGNEKLFFGSGTQLSVL.

This clonotype was counted at least ten times. This rearrangement joins TRBV7-2 to TRBJ2-3; the match to TRBD2 covers 9 bases. The CDR3 extends over 16 amino acids. Germline V gene data show CDR1 as SGHTA and CDR2 as FQGNSA. The J segment lost 3 bases and the V segment lost 5 bases, leaving 9 bases of the junction unmatched. CDR3 sequence (DNA): TGTGCCAGCAGCCCCCGTAGCGGGGGATATACAGATACGCAGTATTTT. Translated: CASSPRSGGYTDTQYF.

This clonotype was counted between two and nine times. One end of the junction is discordant with germline, which a read error may explain. The chain is built from TRBV2 and TRBJ1-2; D possibly corresponds to TRBD1 (6 bases). The length of the CDR3 is 17 residues. Germline V gene lookup returns CDR1 SNHLY and CDR2 FYNNEI. CDR3 nucleotides: TGTGCCAGCAGTGAAGCGCAAGGACAGCGAACTAAGTATGGCTACACCTTC. This sequence encodes CASSEAQGQRTKYGYTF.

A few counts support this clonotype. This chain links TRBV10-3 with TRBJ2-3, with D possibly being TRBD1 (5 bases). This CDR3 is built from 15 residues. V shed 2 bases and J shed 1 base, with 10 bases lying between them. CDR1 is ENHRY, CDR2 SYGVKD, per germline. CDR3 in amino acids: CAISELQGRTDTQYF. The CDR3 DNA follows: TGTGCCATCAGTGAGCTCCAGGGCCGCACAGATACGCAGTATTTT.